This is a list of T cell receptor beta chains from one sample in a study of blood T cell repertoires in COVID-19. Measured with immunoSEQ multiplex PCR; TCRdb has only the in-frame clones, and not every one. The table has 60,000 to 85,000 clones, around 85% seen once. The source material was peripheral blood. These receptors came from a human donor in a cohort sampled during active COVID-19. Both conserved end residues are part of each CDR3. A D gene is named only where the DNA matches it firmly. Clone size is stated in some rows and not others, as once, few, many or a class when expanded.

clone_size	d_call	v_call	cdr3_length	j_call	cdr3_nt	cdr3_aa
-	-	TRBV11-2	14	TRBJ2-1	TGTGCCAGTCAGAAGATCCTTTCCTACAATGAGCAGTTCTTC	CASQKILSYNEQFF
-	TRBD1	TRBV27	15	TRBJ2-1	TGTGCCAGCAGTCCACCCCGGGACAGGGTAGATGAGCAGTTCTTC	CASSPPRDRVDEQFF
-	TRBD1	TRBV7-2	15	TRBJ1-1	TGTGCCAGCAGCTTGACAGGGGACAAGAACACTGAAGCTTTCTTT	CASSLTGDKNTEAFF
-	TRBD2	TRBV29-1	18	TRBJ2-3	TGCAGCGTTGTTAGGATCGGACTAGCGTATACTAGCACAGATACGCAGTATTTT	CSVVRIGLAYTSTDTQYF
once	-	TRBV6-5	13	TRBJ2-5	TGTGCCAGCAACGCGGGGTTGAGGGAGACCCAGTACTTC	CASNAGLRETQYF
-	-	TRBV5-1	13	TRBJ1-1	TGCGCCAGCAGCTTGGTATCCGACACTGAAGCTTTCTTT	CASSLVSDTEAFF
-	TRBD1	TRBV19	16	TRBJ1-2	TGTGCCAGCAGTATTAGGGGTCGGGACAGGGGCCGGGGCTACACCTTC	CASSIRGRDRGRGYTF
-	TRBD1	TRBV11-2	16	TRBJ2-5	TGTGCCAGCAGCTGGAGGGACAGGGGGAGATCGGAGACCCAGTACTTC	CASSWRDRGRSETQYF
-	-	TRBV7-8	17	TRBJ1-4	TGTGCCAGCAGCTGGCCCCTCGGCGGCGCAACTAATGAAAAACTGTTTTTT	CASSWPLGGATNEKLFF
-	TRBD2	TRBV7-9	16	TRBJ2-1	TGTGCCAGCAGCTCGTACGTGGGGGGGAAGACTGATGAGCAGTTCTTC	CASSSYVGGKTDEQFF
-	-	TRBV27	14	TRBJ2-1	TGTGCCAGCAGTTTGAGGCAGGGCTACAATGAGCAGTTCTTC	CASSLRQGYNEQFF
-	-	TRBV2	17	TRBJ2-7	TGTGCCAGCAGTGAAGGGGGCCGGCAGGTCTACTCCTACGAGCAGTACTTC	CASSEGGRQVYSYEQYF
-	TRBD1	TRBV11-2	12	TRBJ2-7	TGTGCCAGCAGCACTACAGGGGGCGAGCAGTACTTC	CASSTTGGEQYF
-	TRBD2	TRBV11-3	15	TRBJ2-3	TGTGCCAGCAGCTCGGGACTAGCGGGCGCAGATACGCAGTATTTT	CASSSGLAGADTQYF
-	-	TRBV28	15	TRBJ2-3	TGTGCCAGCAGTTTTGGGGCGTCAACCTCAGATACGCAGTATTTT	CASSFGASTSDTQYF
-	-	TRBV5-1	11	TRBJ2-4	TGCGCCAGCAGCTTCCAGAACATTCAGTACTTC	CASSFQNIQYF
-	TRBD1	TRBV6-1	15	TRBJ1-1	TGTGCCAGCAGTGAAGGTCCAGGGGGAGACACTGAAGCTTTCTTT	CASSEGPGGDTEAFF
-	TRBD1	TRBV25-1	12	TRBJ1-2	TGTGCCAGCAGTGGGGACAGGATGGCCTACACCTTC	CASSGDRMAYTF
-	TRBD1	TRBV7-9	14	TRBJ1-4	TGTGCCAGCAGCACGGGACAGGGCGGTGAAAAACTGTTTTTT	CASSTGQGGEKLFF
once	-	TRBV11-2	16	TRBJ2-1	TGTGCCAGCAGCTTAGATGAGACGGGGAACGGGCATGAGCAGTTCTTC	CASSLDETGNGHEQFF
-	TRBD1	TRBV6-6	14	TRBJ1-5	TGTGCCAGCAGCTCCGGGACAGGGAGTCAGCCCCAGCATTTT	CASSSGTGSQPQHF
-	TRBD1	TRBV2	13	TRBJ2-5	TGTGCCAGCAGCGTGGACAGGGAAGAGACCCAGTACTTC	CASSVDREETQYF
-	TRBD1	TRBV5-1	14	TRBJ1-1	TGCGCCAGCCGCCAGGGACAGATGAACACTGAAGCTTTCTTT	CASRQGQMNTEAFF
-	-	TRBV2	15	TRBJ1-1	TGTGCCAGCCTCCGAGGGCGGGATCCCGGGACTGAAGCTTTCTTT	CASLRGRDPGTEAFF
-	-	TRBV21-1	16	TRBJ2-1	TGTGCCAGCCACTCCCGAGCGGGCGGGGTCGTCTGTGAGCAGTTCTTC	CASHSRAGGVVCEQFF
-	TRBD1	TRBV29-1	14	TRBJ1-2	TGCAGCGTTGACCTGACAGGGGGCGACTATGGCTACACCTTC	CSVDLTGGDYGYTF
few	-	TRBV29-1	14	TRBJ2-7	TGCAGCGTTCAAAGGACGGACAGCATTTCCGAGCAGTACTTC	CSVQRTDSISEQYF
once	TRBD1	TRBV2	15	TRBJ1-5	TGTGCCAGCAGTGGAAGGGGGCGAGGACATCAGCCCCAGCATTTT	CASSGRGRGHQPQHF
-	-	TRBV14	14	TRBJ1-6	TGTGCCAGCAGCCAGGAGTACTATAATTCACCCCTCCACTTT	CASSQEYYNSPLHF
-	-	TRBV3-1/TRBV3-2	17	TRBJ2-1	TGTGCCAGCAGCCAAAGGGGGAGCTTGACGGACCAAAATGAGCAGTTCTTC	CASSQRGSLTDQNEQFF
-	-	TRBV30	13	TRBJ1-1	TGTGCCTGGAGTCGGGGGATGAACACTGAAGCTTTCTTT	CAWSRGMNTEAFF
-	TRBD1	TRBV9	18	TRBJ1-1	TGTGCCAGCAGCGTAGTATCCGGGACAGGGGTCCTCTACACTGAAGCTTTCTTT	CASSVVSGTGVLYTEAFF
-	TRBD1	TRBV9	15	TRBJ2-2	TGTGCCAGCAGCGAGGACAGGGTCAACACCGGGGAGCTGTTTTTT	CASSEDRVNTGELFF
-	TRBD2	TRBV27	16	TRBJ2-3	TGTGCCAGCAGTCCCTGGACTAGCGGGGGGGAGGATACGCAGTATTTT	CASSPWTSGGEDTQYF
-	-	TRBV6-2/TRBV6-3	14	TRBJ1-6	TGTGCCAGCAGCCGGACAGATTATAATTCACCCCTCCACTTT	CASSRTDYNSPLHF
-	-	TRBV6-5	14	TRBJ1-5	TGTGCCAGCAGGGGAGGGAATAGCAATCAGCCCCAGCATTTT	CASRGGNSNQPQHF
-	-	TRBV5-5	15	TRBJ1-3	TGTGCCAGCAGCGTGGAAGGGGGTTCTGGAAACACCATATATTTT	CASSVEGGSGNTIYF
-	TRBD1	TRBV7-2	16	TRBJ2-6	TGTGCCAGCAGCTGGACAGGAGGCTCTGGGGCCAACGTCCTGACTTTC	CASSWTGGSGANVLTF
-	TRBD1	TRBV15	15	TRBJ1-6	TGTGCCACCAGCAGAGAAGGGACAGGGGATTCACCCCTCCACTTT	CATSREGTGDSPLHF
once	TRBD1	TRBV23-1	14	TRBJ2-2	TGCGCCAGCAGTCAATCGGACAGGCCACGGGAGCTGTTTTTT	CASSQSDRPRELFF
-	TRBD2	TRBV19	15	TRBJ2-2	TGTGTTACACTTCGGGGGGGCCGGCACACCGGGGAGCTGTTTTTT	CVTLRGGRHTGELFF
-	-	TRBV25-1	13	TRBJ2-7	TGTGCCAGCAGTGCCCGGGACACATCCGAGCAGTACTTC	CASSARDTSEQYF
-	TRBD1	TRBV5-5	14	TRBJ1-2	TGTGCCAGCAGCGAACTAACAGGGGGTTATGGCTACACCTTC	CASSELTGGYGYTF
-	-	TRBV5-8	13	TRBJ1-2	TGTGCCAGCAGCTTGCGCAGGGACTATGGCTACACCTTC	CASSLRRDYGYTF
-	TRBD2	TRBV2	13	TRBJ2-1	TGTGCCAGCAGTAGCGGGGATGTTAATGAGCAGTTCTTC	CASSSGDVNEQFF
-	-	TRBV5-8	16	TRBJ1-5	TGTGCCAGCAGCTTTGGGCAGTTCGATAGCAATCAGCCCCAGCATTTT	CASSFGQFDSNQPQHF
-	TRBD2	TRBV7-2	13	TRBJ2-1	TGTGCCAGCAGCCCGGGACTAAACAATGAGCAGTTCTTC	CASSPGLNNEQFF
-	TRBD1	TRBV10-3	17	TRBJ1-3	TGTGCCATCAGTGGAGGACAGGCAGAAATCTCTGGAAACACCATATATTTT	CAISGGQAEISGNTIYF
-	TRBD2	TRBV2	13	TRBJ2-7	TGTGCCAGCAGGTCCCGGGGGGACTACGAGCAGTACTTC	CASRSRGDYEQYF